This section outlines one T cell receptor beta chain sequence together with its context. The record originates from a study of PD-L1 blockade in urothelial cancer. On the study more broadly: Anywhere from 0 to 3 prior chemotherapy regimens had been received by patients. The researchers analyzed blood 3 weeks (second dose) and 6 weeks after treatment start.

Germline V gene sequence: CDR1 SGHRS, CDR2 YFSETQ. This CDR3 contains 16 residues. Trimming at V came to 4 bases and at J to 2 bases, leaving 7 bases not matched to a gene. Time point specified: peripheral blood 6 weeks after treatment start. It was locally advanced or metastatic urothelial carcinoma that patients had. The authors spiked synthetic TCR analog templates into each PCR. Assay: immunoSEQ multiplex PCR; the TCRdb copy retains only in-frame clones and omits some. The sample yields about 48,000 clones, approximately 80% seen once. Here the sequenced sample was PBMCs, taken around atezolizumab (anti-PD-L1) treatment. The chain uses TRBV5-1 and TRBJ2-3; 10 bases are a match to TRBD2. This receptor was obtained from a man aged 65 to 85 with urothelial cancer. CDR3 loop: CASSPALAGVTDTQYF. The CDR3 DNA is TGCGCCAGCAGCCCGGCCCTAGCGGGGGTCACAGATACGCAGTATTTT.